This is a list of T cell receptor beta chains from one sample in a study of shared T cell receptors in the human thymus. Clones were sequenced by immunoSEQ multiplex PCR, and TCRdb holds only the in-frame ones, with some missing. This sample has just under 550,000 clones, with approximately 80% found just once. This sample also appeared in a second study, on human thymus T cells.

Sequences were obtained from thymocytes. The receptors were sampled from a boy under three years old with a congenital heart defect. Each CDR3 is given with its conserved first and last residue. The D gene is left open where the match is weak. Some rows mark clone size as missing; the rest say once, few, many or name a class of expanded clone.

V gene: TRBV5-1; D gene: .; clone size: once; J gene: TRBJ2-5; CDR3 protein: CASSLAQVGETQYF; CDR3 DNA: TGCGCCAGCAGCTTGGCGCAGGTTGGAGAGACCCAGTACTTC
V gene: TRBV9; D gene: TRBD2; clone size: .; J gene: TRBJ2-7; CDR3 protein: CASSPRLATYEQYF; CDR3 DNA: TGTGCCAGCTCCCCCCGACTAGCCACCTACGAGCAGTACTTC
V gene: TRBV6-5; D gene: .; clone size: once; J gene: TRBJ2-5; CDR3 protein: CASSYGREETQYF; CDR3 DNA: TGTGCCAGCAGTTACGGCAGGGAAGAGACCCAGTACTTC
V gene: TRBV6-1; D gene: .; clone size: once; J gene: TRBJ2-1; CDR3 protein: CASITARDNEQFF; CDR3 DNA: TGTGCCAGCATTACTGCCAGGGACAATGAGCAGTTCTTC
V gene: TRBV14; D gene: .; clone size: .; J gene: TRBJ2-5; CDR3 protein: CASSQDAGETQYF; CDR3 DNA: TGTGCCAGCAGCCAAGATGCGGGGGAGACCCAGTACTTC
V gene: TRBV4-1; D gene: TRBD1; clone size: few; J gene: TRBJ2-7; CDR3 protein: CASSQGHGQGEHEQYF; CDR3 DNA: TGCGCCAGCAGCCAAGGTCACGGACAGGGGGAACACGAGCAGTACTTC
V gene: TRBV6-7; D gene: .; clone size: .; J gene: TRBJ2-1; CDR3 protein: CASSYSGASAWNEQFF; CDR3 DNA: TGTGCCAGCAGTTACTCTGGGGCTAGCGCGTGGAATGAGCAGTTCTTC
V gene: TRBV4-1; D gene: .; clone size: .; J gene: TRBJ1-2; CDR3 protein: CASSQDDKRGRYGYTF; CDR3 DNA: TGCGCCAGCAGCCAGGACGACAAACGGGGTCGGTATGGCTACACCTTC
V gene: TRBV27; D gene: TRBD2; clone size: .; J gene: TRBJ2-1; CDR3 protein: CASSDPPRGRSYNEQFF; CDR3 DNA: TGTGCCAGCAGTGACCCCCCTCGCGGGAGGTCCTACAATGAGCAGTTCTTC
V gene: TRBV7-6; D gene: TRBD1; clone size: .; J gene: TRBJ2-1; CDR3 protein: CASSSKGQGVYNEQFF; CDR3 DNA: TGTGCCAGCAGCTCAAAGGGACAGGGGGTTTACAATGAGCAGTTCTTC
V gene: TRBV5-6; D gene: .; clone size: .; J gene: TRBJ2-7; CDR3 protein: CASSLVGEERSYEQYF; CDR3 DNA: TGTGCCAGCAGCTTGGTCGGGGAGGAAAGGTCCTACGAGCAGTACTTC
V gene: TRBV19; D gene: .; clone size: .; J gene: TRBJ2-7; CDR3 protein: CASSIEGVPYEQYF; CDR3 DNA: TGTGCCAGTAGTATAGAGGGAGTTCCTTACGAGCAGTACTTC
V gene: TRBV13; D gene: TRBD2; clone size: .; J gene: TRBJ2-3; CDR3 protein: CASSLGLTSGSTDTQYF; CDR3 DNA: TGTGCCAGCAGCTTAGGCCTCACTAGCGGATCCACAGATACGCAGTATTTT
V gene: TRBV4-3; D gene: TRBD1; clone size: once; J gene: TRBJ1-2; CDR3 protein: CASSQERFRWGQGISYGYTF; CDR3 DNA: TGCGCCAGCAGCCAAGAGAGATTTCGGTGGGGACAGGGTATATCCTATGGCTACACCTTC
V gene: TRBV7-9; D gene: .; clone size: few; J gene: TRBJ2-3; CDR3 protein: CASSLTADPTDTQYF; CDR3 DNA: TGTGCCAGCAGCCTAACGGCGGATCCCACAGATACGCAGTATTTT
V gene: TRBV4-3; D gene: .; clone size: .; J gene: TRBJ1-3; CDR3 protein: CASSQDYGRSSGNTIYF; CDR3 DNA: TGCGCCAGCAGCCAAGATTACGGCCGGAGCTCTGGAAACACCATATATTTT
V gene: TRBV6-6; D gene: TRBD1; clone size: .; J gene: TRBJ1-4; CDR3 protein: CASSPGTACEKLFF; CDR3 DNA: TGTGCCAGCAGCCCCGGGACAGCGTGTGAAAAACTGTTTTTT
V gene: TRBV27; D gene: .; clone size: .; J gene: TRBJ1-6; CDR3 protein: CASSPFSGADSPLHF; CDR3 DNA: TGTGCCAGCAGTCCCTTTTCAGGGGCAGATTCACCCCTCCACTTT
V gene: TRBV2; D gene: .; clone size: .; J gene: TRBJ2-1; CDR3 protein: CASSEWADPHNEQFF; CDR3 DNA: TGTGCCAGCAGTGAATGGGCCGACCCCCACAATGAGCAGTTCTTC
V gene: TRBV15; D gene: .; clone size: .; J gene: TRBJ1-2; CDR3 protein: CATSRGPTGAYGYTF; CDR3 DNA: TGTGCCACCAGCAGAGGTCCAACAGGCGCCTATGGCTACACCTTC
V gene: TRBV14; D gene: TRBD2; clone size: .; J gene: TRBJ2-7; CDR3 protein: CASSRGLAGDYYEQYF; CDR3 DNA: TGTGCCAGCAGCCGCGGACTAGCGGGGGACTACTACGAGCAGTACTTC
V gene: TRBV19; D gene: TRBD1; clone size: once; J gene: TRBJ1-5; CDR3 protein: CASSIGQGSSNQPQHF; CDR3 DNA: TGTGCCAGTAGTATCGGACAGGGAAGTAGCAATCAGCCCCAGCATTTT
V gene: TRBV6-1; D gene: TRBD1; clone size: .; J gene: TRBJ2-7; CDR3 protein: CASSEEGQGVYEQYF; CDR3 DNA: TGTGCCAGCAGTGAAGAGGGACAGGGAGTCTACGAGCAGTACTTC
V gene: TRBV2; D gene: TRBD1; clone size: .; J gene: TRBJ1-1; CDR3 protein: CASSGESRDREWNTEAFF; CDR3 DNA: TGTGCCAGCAGTGGGGAAAGTAGGGACAGGGAATGGAACACTGAAGCTTTCTTT
V gene: TRBV5-1; D gene: TRBD2; clone size: .; J gene: TRBJ2-2; CDR3 protein: CASSLEGSGRSGELFF; CDR3 DNA: TGCGCCAGCAGCTTGGAGGGTAGCGGGAGGTCCGGGGAGCTGTTTTTT
V gene: TRBV19; D gene: TRBD2; clone size: .; J gene: TRBJ2-2; CDR3 protein: CASSLSGKDGELFF; CDR3 DNA: TGTGCCAGTAGCCTCAGCGGGAAGGACGGGGAGCTGTTTTTT
V gene: TRBV19; D gene: TRBD1; clone size: .; J gene: TRBJ2-6; CDR3 protein: CASSPWTGNHSGANVLTF; CDR3 DNA: TGTGCCAGTAGTCCGTGGACAGGGAATCATTCTGGGGCCAACGTCCTGACTTTC
V gene: TRBV5-1; D gene: .; clone size: .; J gene: TRBJ1-3; CDR3 protein: CASSYDRGNTIYF; CDR3 DNA: TGCGCCAGCAGCTACGATCGGGGAAACACCATATATTTT
V gene: TRBV27; D gene: TRBD1; clone size: .; J gene: TRBJ1-2; CDR3 protein: CATCSTKRTGKRGYTF; CDR3 DNA: TGTGCCACCTGTAGCACCAAGAGGACAGGGAAACGTGGCTACACCTTC
V gene: TRBV29-1; D gene: TRBD1; clone size: few; J gene: TRBJ2-5; CDR3 protein: CSVAVDNRGQGAKETQYF; CDR3 DNA: TGCAGCGTTGCGGTGGATAACCGGGGACAGGGGGCGAAAGAGACCCAGTACTTC
V gene: TRBV14; D gene: TRBD1; clone size: .; J gene: TRBJ2-7; CDR3 protein: CASSQRQGGEQYF; CDR3 DNA: TGTGCCAGCAGCCAAAGACAGGGGGGCGAGCAGTACTTC
V gene: TRBV14; D gene: TRBD2; clone size: .; J gene: TRBJ2-1; CDR3 protein: CASSHKPGLAEGYNEQFF; CDR3 DNA: TGTGCCAGCAGCCACAAACCCGGACTAGCGGAAGGGTACAATGAGCAGTTCTTC
V gene: TRBV25-1; D gene: TRBD2; clone size: .; J gene: TRBJ2-1; CDR3 protein: CASSGPSGGEQFF; CDR3 DNA: TGTGCCAGCAGTGGCCCTAGCGGAGGTGAGCAGTTCTTC
V gene: TRBV27; D gene: TRBD1; clone size: .; J gene: TRBJ1-2; CDR3 protein: CASSLFRDRGPNGYTF; CDR3 DNA: TGTGCCAGCAGTTTATTCCGTGACAGGGGGCCGAATGGCTACACCTTC
V gene: TRBV18; D gene: .; clone size: few; J gene: TRBJ2-6; CDR3 protein: CASSQSGGGSGANVLTF; CDR3 DNA: TGTGCCAGCTCACAAAGTGGAGGCGGCTCTGGGGCCAACGTCCTGACTTTC
V gene: TRBV27; D gene: .; clone size: .; J gene: TRBJ2-1; CDR3 protein: CASRGGIKNEQFF; CDR3 DNA: TGTGCCAGCAGGGGGGGTATTAAGAATGAGCAGTTCTTC
V gene: TRBV5-5; D gene: .; clone size: .; J gene: TRBJ2-7; CDR3 protein: CASSYQTGLGENYEQYF; CDR3 DNA: TGTGCCAGCAGCTATCAGACAGGCCTAGGGGAAAATTACGAGCAGTACTTC
V gene: TRBV7-9; D gene: .; clone size: .; J gene: TRBJ2-1; CDR3 protein: CASSFWSRNEQFF; CDR3 DNA: TGTGCCAGCAGCTTTTGGTCGAGGAATGAGCAGTTCTTC
V gene: TRBV6-1; D gene: .; clone size: .; J gene: TRBJ2-7; CDR3 protein: CASSEQGGSGTGMTNLSYEQYF; CDR3 DNA: TGTGCCAGCAGTGAACAGGGCGGTAGCGGGACAGGGATGACAAACCTCTCCTACGAGCAGTACTTC
V gene: TRBV7-9; D gene: TRBD2; clone size: .; J gene: TRBJ2-7; CDR3 protein: CASSFGTSGSYEQYF; CDR3 DNA: TGTGCCAGCAGCTTCGGGACTAGCGGGAGCTACGAGCAGTACTTC
V gene: TRBV7-9; D gene: .; clone size: .; J gene: TRBJ2-7; CDR3 protein: CASSPGGQGTSYEQYF; CDR3 DNA: TGTGCCAGCAGCCCCGGAGGGCAGGGAACCTCCTACGAGCAGTACTTC
V gene: TRBV11-2; D gene: TRBD2; clone size: .; J gene: TRBJ2-1; CDR3 protein: CASSKTRGVDEQFF; CDR3 DNA: TGTGCCAGCAGCAAGACACGGGGGGTGGATGAGCAGTTCTTC
V gene: TRBV27; D gene: TRBD1; clone size: .; J gene: TRBJ2-3; CDR3 protein: CASSLVGQGSGTSTDTQYF; CDR3 DNA: TGTGCCAGCAGTTTGGTGGGACAGGGGTCGGGTACTAGCACAGATACGCAGTATTTT
V gene: TRBV29-1; D gene: TRBD2; clone size: .; J gene: TRBJ2-7; CDR3 protein: CSVEVLAGGSYEQYF; CDR3 DNA: TGCAGCGTTGAAGTACTAGCGGGAGGTTCCTACGAGCAGTACTTC
V gene: TRBV11-2; D gene: TRBD2; clone size: .; J gene: TRBJ2-2; CDR3 protein: CLTGGTSGSDGELFF; CDR3 DNA: TGCCTCACAGGGGGGACTAGCGGGAGCGACGGGGAGCTGTTTTTT
V gene: TRBV5-1; D gene: .; clone size: .; J gene: TRBJ2-5; CDR3 protein: CASSPLSKEETQYF; CDR3 DNA: TGCGCCAGCAGCCCTCTATCCAAAGAAGAGACCCAGTACTTC
V gene: TRBV19; D gene: .; clone size: .; J gene: TRBJ2-1; CDR3 protein: CASSSSPRPPREDEQFF; CDR3 DNA: TGTGCCAGTAGTTCCTCCCCCCGACCCCCACGCGAGGATGAGCAGTTCTTC
V gene: TRBV19; D gene: .; clone size: .; J gene: TRBJ2-7; CDR3 protein: CASSLRGAGDREQYF; CDR3 DNA: TGTGCCAGTAGCCTCCGGGGGGCGGGAGATCGAGAGCAGTACTTC
V gene: TRBV9; D gene: .; clone size: once; J gene: TRBJ2-7; CDR3 protein: CASGSSGTLRLWEQYF; CDR3 DNA: TGTGCCAGCGGCTCATCCGGGACTCTCCGCCTATGGGAGCAGTACTTC
V gene: TRBV27; D gene: .; clone size: .; J gene: TRBJ2-3; CDR3 protein: CASRLGPSTDTQYF; CDR3 DNA: TGTGCCAGCCGTTTAGGGCCCAGCACAGATACGCAGTATTTT
V gene: TRBV4-3; D gene: .; clone size: .; J gene: TRBJ1-1; CDR3 protein: CASSPLGGNTEAFF; CDR3 DNA: TGCGCCAGCAGCCCTCTCGGAGGGAACACTGAAGCTTTCTTT
V gene: TRBV10-3; D gene: TRBD2; clone size: once; J gene: TRBJ2-1; CDR3 protein: CAISERASGLNEQFF; CDR3 DNA: TGTGCCATCAGTGAAAGGGCTAGCGGCCTCAATGAGCAGTTCTTC
V gene: TRBV2; D gene: TRBD2; clone size: few; J gene: TRBJ2-1; CDR3 protein: CASSPSGRPPFVYNEQFF; CDR3 DNA: TGTGCCAGCAGTCCTAGCGGGAGGCCCCCTTTTGTCTACAATGAGCAGTTCTTC
V gene: TRBV28; D gene: TRBD2; clone size: .; J gene: TRBJ2-5; CDR3 protein: CASSPTSGLAGGPRETQYF; CDR3 DNA: TGTGCCAGCAGTCCTACCTCTGGACTAGCGGGAGGGCCCAGAGAGACCCAGTACTTC
V gene: TRBV28; D gene: TRBD1; clone size: .; J gene: TRBJ1-1; CDR3 protein: CASSGPTRTGLGTEAFF; CDR3 DNA: TGTGCCAGCAGTGGACCGACTCGGACAGGGTTGGGCACTGAAGCTTTCTTT
V gene: TRBV7-4; D gene: .; clone size: .; J gene: TRBJ2-7; CDR3 protein: CASSKIDSRDKDWDEQYF; CDR3 DNA: TGTGCCAGCAGCAAAATAGACTCCCGGGACAAAGATTGGGACGAGCAGTACTTC
V gene: TRBV14; D gene: TRBD2; clone size: .; J gene: TRBJ2-7; CDR3 protein: CASSQALAGKSYEQYF; CDR3 DNA: TGTGCCAGCAGCCAAGCGCTAGCGGGAAAATCCTACGAGCAGTACTTC
V gene: TRBV28; D gene: TRBD2; clone size: .; J gene: TRBJ2-3; CDR3 protein: CASSASSGPGGTQYF; CDR3 DNA: TGTGCCAGCAGTGCCTCTAGCGGGCCGGGCGGTACGCAGTATTTT
V gene: TRBV7-9; D gene: TRBD1; clone size: .; J gene: TRBJ2-7; CDR3 protein: CASSPRGPRSYEQYF; CDR3 DNA: TGTGCCAGCAGCCCTAGGGGGCCCCGATCCTACGAGCAGTACTTC
V gene: TRBV19; D gene: .; clone size: .; J gene: TRBJ1-5; CDR3 protein: CASGMRGGDYSNQPQHF; CDR3 DNA: TGTGCCAGTGGGATGCGAGGGGGGGACTATAGCAATCAGCCCCAGCATTTT